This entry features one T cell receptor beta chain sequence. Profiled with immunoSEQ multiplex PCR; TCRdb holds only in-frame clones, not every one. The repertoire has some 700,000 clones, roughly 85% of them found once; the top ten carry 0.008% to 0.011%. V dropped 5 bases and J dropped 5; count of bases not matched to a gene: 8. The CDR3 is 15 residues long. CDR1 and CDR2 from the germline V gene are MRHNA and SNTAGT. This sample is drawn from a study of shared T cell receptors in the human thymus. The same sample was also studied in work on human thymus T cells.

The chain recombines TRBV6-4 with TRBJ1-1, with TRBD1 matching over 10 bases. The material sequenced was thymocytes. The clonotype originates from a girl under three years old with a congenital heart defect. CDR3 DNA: TGTGCCAGCAGTCACCACCCGGGACAGGGGACTGAAGCTTTCTTT. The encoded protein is CASSHHPGQGTEAFF.